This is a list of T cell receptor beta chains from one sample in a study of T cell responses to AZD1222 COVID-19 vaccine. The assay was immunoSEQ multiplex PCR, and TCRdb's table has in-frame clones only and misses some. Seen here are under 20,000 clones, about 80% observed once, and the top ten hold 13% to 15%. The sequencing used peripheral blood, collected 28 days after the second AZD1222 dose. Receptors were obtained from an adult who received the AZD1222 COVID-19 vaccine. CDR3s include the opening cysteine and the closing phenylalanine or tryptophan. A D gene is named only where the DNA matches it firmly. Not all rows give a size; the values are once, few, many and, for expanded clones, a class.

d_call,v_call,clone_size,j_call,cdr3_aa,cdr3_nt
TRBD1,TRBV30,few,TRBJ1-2,CAWSVTGAYGNTF,TGTGCCTGGAGCGTGACAGGGGCCTATGGCAACACCTTC
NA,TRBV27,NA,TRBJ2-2,CASSLSPQANTGELFF,TGTGCCAGCAGTTTATCGCCACAGGCTAACACCGGGGAGCTGTTTTTT
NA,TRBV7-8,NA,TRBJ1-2,CASSDLAGAPYGYTF,TGTGCCAGCAGCGACCTGGCAGGGGCTCCCTATGGCTACACCTTC
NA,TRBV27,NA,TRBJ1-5,CASSLLTGIQPQHF,TGTGCCAGCAGTTTATTGACAGGTATTCAGCCCCAGCATTTT
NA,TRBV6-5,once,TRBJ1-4,CASRTGAGEKLFF,TGTGCCAGCAGAACGGGGGCGGGTGAAAAACTGTTTTTT
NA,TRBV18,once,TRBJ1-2,CASSPVHSHGYTF,TGTGCCAGCTCACCTGTGCACAGCCATGGCTACACCTTC
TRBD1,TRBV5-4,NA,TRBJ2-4,CASSRQGDDIQYF,TGTGCCAGCAGTAGACAGGGGGACGACATTCAGTACTTC
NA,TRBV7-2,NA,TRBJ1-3,CASSPEGAGVSGNTIYF,TGTGCCAGCAGCCCAGAGGGCGCGGGTGTCTCTGGAAACACCATATATTTT
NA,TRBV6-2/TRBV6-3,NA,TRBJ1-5,CASSYSHPGRDQPQHF,TGTGCCAGCAGTTACTCGCACCCCGGAAGAGATCAGCCCCAGCATTTT
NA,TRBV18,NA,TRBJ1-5,CASSPRKGTFSNQPQHF,TGTGCCAGCTCACCACGAAAAGGTACGTTCAGCAATCAGCCCCAGCATTTT
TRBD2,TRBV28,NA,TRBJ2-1,CASSQRGANNEQFF,TGTGCCAGCAGTCAGCGGGGGGCGAACAATGAGCAGTTCTTC
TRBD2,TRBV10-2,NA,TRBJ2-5,CASRQPGGTQYF,TGCGCCAGCAGGCAGCCGGGGGGAACCCAGTACTTC
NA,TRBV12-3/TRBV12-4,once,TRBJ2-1,CASSLDPHNEQFF,TGTGCCAGCAGTTTAGACCCACACAATGAGCAGTTCTTC
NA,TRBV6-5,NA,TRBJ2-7,CASSSGSYEQYF,TGTGCCAGCAGTTCCGGGAGCTACGAGCAGTACTTC
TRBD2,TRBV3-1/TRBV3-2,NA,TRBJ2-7,CASTRTSGGDEQYF,TGTGCCAGCACCCGGACTAGCGGGGGAGACGAGCAGTACTTC
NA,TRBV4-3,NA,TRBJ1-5,CASSQDLRGGNQPQHF,TGCGCCAGCAGCCAAGATCTCCGGGGCGGCAATCAGCCCCAGCATTTT
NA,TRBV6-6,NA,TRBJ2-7,CASSPLARGGEQYF,TGTGCCAGCAGCCCCCTAGCAAGGGGCGGCGAGCAGTACTTC
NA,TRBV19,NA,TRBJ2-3,CASSTRTAVTDTQYF,TGTGCCAGTAGTACCAGGACAGCCGTCACAGATACGCAGTATTTT
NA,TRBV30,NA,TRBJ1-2,CAWSREEYERHYGYTF,TGTGCCTGGAGTCGGGAAGAGTATGAGCGTCACTATGGCTACACCTTC
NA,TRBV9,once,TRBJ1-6,CASSARSSNSPLHF,TGTGCCAGCAGCGCCCGCTCTAGTAATTCACCCCTCCACTTT